This T cell receptor beta chain is from a study of sequential checkpoint blockade in melanoma. At the level of the study: Arm A got nivolumab then ipilimumab; arm B the reverse, 1:1. Both treatment sequences were followed by maintenance nivolumab. Matched biopsies came pretreatment and at week 13 for approximately 21 patients. TCRbeta immunosequencing was performed on DNA from roughly 90 pretreatment melanoma tumor samples.

Assay used: immunoSEQ multiplex PCR; TCRdb lists only in-frame clones, some missing. This table has fewer than 2,000 clones, roughly 20% appearing once. Germline V gene sequence: CDR1 MDHEN, CDR2 SYDVKM. The CDR3 runs to 14 residues. The V end lost 3 bases, the J end lost 1 base, and 8 bases lay between the germline ends. This clone was found a few times. Treatment defined: randomized to nivolumab then ipilimumab (arm A) or the reverse (arm B). The V call is TRBV28, the J call TRBJ2-3, with D maybe TRBD2 (5 bases). The TCR was taken from a human donor with melanoma. The source was tumor tissue (inferred from file names), collected from a patient given nivolumab and ipilimumab in sequence. The CDR3 DNA is TGTGCCAGCAGTTTTCTTAGCGGCACAGATACGCAGTATTTT. Protein sequence: CASSFLSGTDTQYF.